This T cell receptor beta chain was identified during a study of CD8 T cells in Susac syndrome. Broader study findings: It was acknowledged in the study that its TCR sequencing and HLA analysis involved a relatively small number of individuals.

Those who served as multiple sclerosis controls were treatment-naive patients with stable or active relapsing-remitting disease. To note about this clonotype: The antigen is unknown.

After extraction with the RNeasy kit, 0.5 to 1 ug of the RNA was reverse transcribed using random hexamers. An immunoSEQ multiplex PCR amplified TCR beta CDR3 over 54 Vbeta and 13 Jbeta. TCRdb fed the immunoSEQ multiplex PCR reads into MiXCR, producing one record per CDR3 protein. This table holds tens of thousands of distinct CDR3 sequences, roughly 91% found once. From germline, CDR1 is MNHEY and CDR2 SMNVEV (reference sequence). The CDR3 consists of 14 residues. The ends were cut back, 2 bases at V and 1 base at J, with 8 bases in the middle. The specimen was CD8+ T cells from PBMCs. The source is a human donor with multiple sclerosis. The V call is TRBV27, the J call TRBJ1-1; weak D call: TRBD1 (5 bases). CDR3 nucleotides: TGTGCCAGCAGTTTACTGGGGGGGAACACTGAAGCTTTCTTT. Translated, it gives CASSLLGGNTEAFF.